This T cell receptor (beta chain) was identified during a study of tumor-infiltrating lymphocytes in primary liver carcinoma (dated by TCRdb to about 2017). With respect to the entire study: The five patients, three men and two women aged 30 to 69 years, had hepatocellular carcinoma (four) or combined HCC and intrahepatic cholangiocarcinoma (one). Tumors of the five patients were stage T1-T3 N0M0 with maximum diameters of roughly 4.2 to 11 cm. Roughly 3.5 to 7.5 million productive TCRbeta reads were obtained per sample, and no significant difference in read depth was found between tissue types. Across five regions of each liver tumor, along with adjacent normal tissue and blood, the study brought together TCRbeta repertoire sequencing, expression microarrays and whole-exome sequencing. A total of 35 specimens from 5 patients, comprising 25 or so tumor regions, 5 adjacent noncancerous liver tissues and 5 peripheral blood samples, were covered by TCRbeta repertoire sequencing. Reproducibility between technical replicate repertoires was high, with correlation coefficients above 0.95 and mean shared-clone rates about 0.9. On the study overall, not on this receptor specifically: Only a few patients were included in the study, and the authors note that the findings should be validated in a larger study. Comparison of CD4+ and CD8+ T cell repertoires was precluded by the use of bulk unsorted samples. Compared with blood, tumors had a significantly larger share of the repertoire taken up by the top 250 clones (p = 0.039). Pairs of tumor regions showed greater repertoire overlap (mean about 36%) than tumor-adjacent pairs (roughly 17%) or tumor-blood pairs (approximately 14%), which is consistent with antigen-driven expansion. Only the TCR beta chain was sequenced, so true repertoire diversity is likely underestimated because unpaired alpha chains were not captured.

This clonotype came up many times. Its binding antigen is unknown. Per-base qualities were not stored, and no clone one base away is much larger. The germline V gene specifies LGHNA as CDR1 and YNFKEQ as CDR2. The CDR3 sequence holds 17 residues, the cysteine and phenylalanine included. Only CDR3 DNA remains: 51 bases, in frame from the first base. V is cut back by 0 bases and J by 2 bases, with 7 bases in the junction unmatched. Total RNA and DNA were co-extracted from about 19-30 mg of bulk tissue with the AllPrep DNA/RNA mini kit, without cell sorting. Between late 2015 and 2016, a handful of patients in China with histopathologically diagnosed primary liver carcinoma had surgical resection. At the time of sampling, the patients had chronic HBV infection and had not received any treatment. Fresh tumor and adjacent tissue pieces were bisected; one half was stored in RNAlater at -80°C, the other sent for histology.

TCRbeta-specific cDNA was reverse-transcribed from about 500 ng total RNA using a constant-region primer and ProtoScript II reverse transcriptase. The TCRbeta libraries were prepared through three rounds of nested multiplex PCR following a slightly modified ARM-PCR procedure. The first two PCR rounds used multiplex TRBV1-TRBV30 forward primers with a Cbeta reverse primer, each for 10 cycles. Sample barcodes and Illumina adapters were attached in a final 25-cycle PCR using Deep VentR polymerase. Amplicons of 200-500 bp were gel-purified with a QIAquick gel extraction kit before sequencing. An Illumina HiSeq 2500 was used to sequence the TCRbeta amplicons with 250-bp paired-end reads. Per the source publication's procedure: Reads were quality-trimmed with Trimmomatic v0.33, and paired reads were merged with FLASH v1.2.11 to recover full CDR3 sequences. MiGEC v1.2.1b assigned V, D and J germline segments to the rearranged TCRbeta sequences. Clonotype statistics and Shannon-Wiener diversity indices were calculated with VDJtools v1.0.0. To cut down on sampling bias, every analysis after diversity analysis relied on just the 250 most abundant clonotypes from each sample. TCRdb itself trimmed the public reads at Q25 with fastp, ran MiXCR and retained productive beta chains. Each CDR3 protein appears once, grouped with its most common genes and DNA. What appears here as the V and J calls and clone size reflects TCRdb's work, not the paper's. Recorded for this sample are just under 95,000 distinct CDR3 sequences; about 70% of them occurred a single time. The ten largest clones capture more than 25% of the sample.

The sequenced sample was tumor-adjacent normal liver tissue. Rearrangement joined TRBV4-2 to TRBJ2-3; 8 of the junction bases match TRBD2. This receptor was obtained from a man in his forties or fifties with primary liver carcinoma and hepatitis B virus infection. The DNA sequence follows: TGTGCCAGCAGCCAAGAGGGAGCGGGAGAAAACACAGATACGCAGTATTTT. Its protein reads: CASSQEGAGENTDTQYF.